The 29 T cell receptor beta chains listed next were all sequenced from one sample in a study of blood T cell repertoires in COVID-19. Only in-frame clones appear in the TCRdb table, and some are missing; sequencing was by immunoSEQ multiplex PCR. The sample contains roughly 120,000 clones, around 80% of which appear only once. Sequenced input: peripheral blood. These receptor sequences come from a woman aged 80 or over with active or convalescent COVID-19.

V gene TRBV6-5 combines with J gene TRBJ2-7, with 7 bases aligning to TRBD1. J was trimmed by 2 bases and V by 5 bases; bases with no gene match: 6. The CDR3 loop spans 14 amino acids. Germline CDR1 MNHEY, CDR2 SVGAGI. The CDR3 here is CASSTPGQTYEQYF. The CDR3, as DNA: TGTGCCAGCAGTACCCCGGGACAGACCTACGAGCAGTACTTC.

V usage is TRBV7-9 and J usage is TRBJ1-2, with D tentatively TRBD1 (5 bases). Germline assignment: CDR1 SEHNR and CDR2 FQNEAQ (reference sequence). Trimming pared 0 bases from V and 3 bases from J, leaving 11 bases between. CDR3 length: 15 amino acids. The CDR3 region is CASSLAGGIDYGYTF. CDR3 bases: TGTGCCAGCAGCTTAGCCGGGGGAATAGACTATGGCTACACCTTC.

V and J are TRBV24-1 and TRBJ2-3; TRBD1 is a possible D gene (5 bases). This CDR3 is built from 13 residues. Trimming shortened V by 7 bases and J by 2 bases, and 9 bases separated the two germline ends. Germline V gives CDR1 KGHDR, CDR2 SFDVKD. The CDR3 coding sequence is TGTGCCACCAGCCAAGGGGCCACAGATACGCAGTATTTT. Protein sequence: CATSQGATDTQYF.

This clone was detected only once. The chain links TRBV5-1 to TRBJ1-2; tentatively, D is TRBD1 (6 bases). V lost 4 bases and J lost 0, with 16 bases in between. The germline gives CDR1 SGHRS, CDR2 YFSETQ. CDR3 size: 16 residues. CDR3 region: CASSVTGYGTNYGYTF. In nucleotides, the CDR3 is TGCGCCAGCAGCGTTACAGGGTACGGGACTAACTATGGCTACACCTTC.

The CDR3 sequence is CSVGQGADYGYTF. For the CDR3, the DNA is TGCAGCGTTGGACAGGGGGCTGACTATGGCTACACCTTC. The chain has TRBV29-1 and TRBJ1-2, with TRBD1 matching 10 bases. The CDR3 totals 13 residues. The J segment lost 3 bases and the V segment lost 4 bases, leaving 2 bases of the junction unmatched. Per germline, CDR1 SQVTM and CDR2 ANQGSEA.

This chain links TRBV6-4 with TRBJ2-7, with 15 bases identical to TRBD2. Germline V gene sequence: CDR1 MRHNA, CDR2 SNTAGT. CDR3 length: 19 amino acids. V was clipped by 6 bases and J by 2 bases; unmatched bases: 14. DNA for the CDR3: TGTGCCAGCAGCGCCAATGGGACTAGCGGGAGGCAAAACACCTACGAGCAGTACTTC. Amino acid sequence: CASSANGTSGRQNTYEQYF.

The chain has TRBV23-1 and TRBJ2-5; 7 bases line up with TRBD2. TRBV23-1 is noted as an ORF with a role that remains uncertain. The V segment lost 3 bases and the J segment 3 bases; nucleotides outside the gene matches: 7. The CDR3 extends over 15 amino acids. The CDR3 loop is CASSQGREGKETQYF. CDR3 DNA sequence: TGCGCCAGCAGTCAGGGCAGGGAGGGAAAAGAGACCCAGTACTTC.

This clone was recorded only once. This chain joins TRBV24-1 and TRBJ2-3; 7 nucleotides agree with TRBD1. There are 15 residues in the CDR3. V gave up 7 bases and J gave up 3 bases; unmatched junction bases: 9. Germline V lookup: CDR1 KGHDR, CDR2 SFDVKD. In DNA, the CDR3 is TGTGCCACCAGCTCAGGGACAGTAATTACAGATACGCAGTATTTT. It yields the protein CATSSGTVITDTQYF.

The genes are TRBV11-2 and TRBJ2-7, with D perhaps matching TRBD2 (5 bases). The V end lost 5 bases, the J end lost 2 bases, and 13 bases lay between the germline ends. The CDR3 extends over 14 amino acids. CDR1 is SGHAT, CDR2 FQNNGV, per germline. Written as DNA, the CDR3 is TGTGCCAGCAGCCCCAGGCGAGCGGCCTACGAGCAGTACTTC. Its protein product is CASSPRRAAYEQYF.

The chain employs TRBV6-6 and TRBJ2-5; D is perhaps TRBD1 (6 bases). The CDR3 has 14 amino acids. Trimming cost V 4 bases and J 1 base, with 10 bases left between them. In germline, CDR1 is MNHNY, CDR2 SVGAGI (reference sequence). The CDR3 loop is CASSFGQFQETQYF. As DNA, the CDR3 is TGTGCCAGCAGTTTCGGACAGTTCCAAGAGACCCAGTACTTC.

The CDR3 loop is CASSPVAGTSSQETQYF. The CDR3 nucleotides are TGTGCCAGCTCACCAGTCGCCGGGACTAGCAGCCAAGAGACCCAGTACTTC. The J gene is TRBJ2-5, the V gene TRBV18; 9 nucleotides line up with TRBD2. This CDR3 is built from 17 residues. With V trimmed by 2 bases and J by 1 base, 8 bases remained unmatched. Germline V gene sequence: CDR1 KGHSH, CDR2 LQKENI.

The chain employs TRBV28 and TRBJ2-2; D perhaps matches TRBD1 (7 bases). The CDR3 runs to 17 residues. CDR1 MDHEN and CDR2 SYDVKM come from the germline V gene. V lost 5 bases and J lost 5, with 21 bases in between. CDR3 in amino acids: CASSPQGGSGRTGELFF. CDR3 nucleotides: TGTGCCAGCAGTCCGCAGGGGGGTTCAGGGAGGACCGGGGAGCTGTTTTTT. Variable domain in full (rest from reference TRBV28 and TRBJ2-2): DVKVTQSSRYLVKRTGEKVFLECVQDMDHENMFWYRQDPGLGLRLIYFSYDVKMKEKGDIPEGYSVSREKKERFSLILESASTNQTSMYLCASSPQGGSGRTGELFFGEGSRLTVL.

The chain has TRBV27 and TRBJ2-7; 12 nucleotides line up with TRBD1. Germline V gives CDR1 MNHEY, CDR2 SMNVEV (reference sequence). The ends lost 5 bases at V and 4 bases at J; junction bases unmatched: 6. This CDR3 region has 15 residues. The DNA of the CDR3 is TGTGCCAGCAGTCAAGGGACAGGGGGCTTTTACGAGCAGTACTTC. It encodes CASSQGTGGFYEQYF.

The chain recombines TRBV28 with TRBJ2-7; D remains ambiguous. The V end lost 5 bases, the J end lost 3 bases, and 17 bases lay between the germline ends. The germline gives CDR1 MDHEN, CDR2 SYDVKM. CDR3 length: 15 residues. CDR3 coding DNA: TGTGCCAGCAGTCCCCCGATCGTCGCAGGCTACGAGCAGTACTTC. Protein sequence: CASSPPIVAGYEQYF.

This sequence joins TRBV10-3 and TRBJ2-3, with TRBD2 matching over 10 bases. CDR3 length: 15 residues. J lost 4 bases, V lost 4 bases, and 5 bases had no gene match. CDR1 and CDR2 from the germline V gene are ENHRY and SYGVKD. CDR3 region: CAISGASGSADTQYF. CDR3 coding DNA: TGTGCCATCAGTGGGGCTAGCGGGAGCGCAGATACGCAGTATTTT.

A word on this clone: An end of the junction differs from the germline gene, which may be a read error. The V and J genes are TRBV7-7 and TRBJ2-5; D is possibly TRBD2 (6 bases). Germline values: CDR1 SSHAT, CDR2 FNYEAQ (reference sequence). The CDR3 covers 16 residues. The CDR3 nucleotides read TGTGCTAGCAGCTTAAATAGCGGCACCATCCGGGAGACCCAGTACTTC. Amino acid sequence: CASSLNSGTIRETQYF.

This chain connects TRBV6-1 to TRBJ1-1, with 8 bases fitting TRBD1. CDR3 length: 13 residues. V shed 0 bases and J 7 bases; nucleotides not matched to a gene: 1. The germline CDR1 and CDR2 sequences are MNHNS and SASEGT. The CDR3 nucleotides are TGTGCCAGCAGTGAAGCACAGGGGGTTGAAGCTTTCTTT. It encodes CASSEAQGVEAFF.

The CDR3 region is CASSVGQGSYEQYF. DNA for the CDR3: TGCGCCAGCAGCGTCGGACAGGGTTCCTACGAGCAGTACTTC. This chain connects TRBV5-1 to TRBJ2-7; 8 nucleotides agree with TRBD1. The germline CDR1 and CDR2 sequences are SGHRS and YFSETQ. With 4 bases clipped from V and 1 base from J, the junction kept 4 bases outside the gene matches. This CDR3 region has 14 residues. Based on the CDR3 plus reference TRBV5-1 and TRBJ2-7, the full variable domain is KAGVTQTPRYLIKTRGQQVTLSCSPISGHRSVSWYQQTPGQGLQFLFEYFSETQRNKGNFPGRFSGRQFSNSRSEMNVSTLELGDSALYLCASSVGQGSYEQYFGPGTRLTVT.

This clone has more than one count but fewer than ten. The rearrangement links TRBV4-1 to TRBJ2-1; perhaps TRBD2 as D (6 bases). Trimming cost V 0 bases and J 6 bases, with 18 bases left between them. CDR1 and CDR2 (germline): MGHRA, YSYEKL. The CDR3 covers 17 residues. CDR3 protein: CASSQDSLLARRNEQFF. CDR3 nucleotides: TGCGCCAGCAGCCAAGACTCCTTGCTAGCGCGGCGCAATGAGCAGTTCTTC.

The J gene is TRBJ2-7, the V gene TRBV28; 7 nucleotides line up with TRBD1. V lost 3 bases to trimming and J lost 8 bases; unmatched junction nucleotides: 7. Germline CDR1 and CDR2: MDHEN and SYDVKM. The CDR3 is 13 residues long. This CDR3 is CASSLSGQAKQYF. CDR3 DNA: TGTGCCAGCAGTTTGTCCGGACAGGCGAAGCAGTACTTC.

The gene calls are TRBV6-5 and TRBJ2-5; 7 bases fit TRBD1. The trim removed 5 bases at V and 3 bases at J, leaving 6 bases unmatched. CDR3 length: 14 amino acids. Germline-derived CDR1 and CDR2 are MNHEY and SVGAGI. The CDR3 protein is CASSPGGPKETQYF. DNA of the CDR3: TGTGCCAGCAGTCCAGGGGGACCAAAAGAGACCCAGTACTTC.

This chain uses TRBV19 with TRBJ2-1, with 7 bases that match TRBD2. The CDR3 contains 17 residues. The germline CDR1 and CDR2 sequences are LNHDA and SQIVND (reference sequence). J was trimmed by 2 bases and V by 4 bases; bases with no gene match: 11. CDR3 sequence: CASSKASGTTPYNEQFF. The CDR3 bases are TGTGCCAGTAGTAAAGCGAGCGGGACCACACCCTACAATGAGCAGTTCTTC.

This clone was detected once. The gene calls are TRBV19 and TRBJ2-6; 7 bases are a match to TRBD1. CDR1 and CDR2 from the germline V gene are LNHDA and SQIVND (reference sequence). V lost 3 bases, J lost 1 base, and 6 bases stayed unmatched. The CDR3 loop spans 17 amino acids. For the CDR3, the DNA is TGTGCCAGTAGTATTTACAGGGGCGGATCTGGGGCCAACGTCCTGACTTTC. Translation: CASSIYRGGSGANVLTF. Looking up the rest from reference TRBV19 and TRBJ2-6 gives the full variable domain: DGGITQSPKYLFRKEGQNVTLSCEQNLNHDAMYWYRQDPGQGLRLIYYSQIVNDFQKGDIAEGYSVSREKKESFPLTVTSAQKNPTAFYLCASSIYRGGSGANVLTFGAGSRLTVL.

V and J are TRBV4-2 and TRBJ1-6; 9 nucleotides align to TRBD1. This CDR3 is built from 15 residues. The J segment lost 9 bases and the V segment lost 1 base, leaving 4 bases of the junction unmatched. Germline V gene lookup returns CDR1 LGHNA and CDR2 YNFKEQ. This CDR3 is CASSQGETGGSPLHF. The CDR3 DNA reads TGTGCCAGCAGCCAAGGCGAGACAGGGGGTTCACCCCTCCACTTT.

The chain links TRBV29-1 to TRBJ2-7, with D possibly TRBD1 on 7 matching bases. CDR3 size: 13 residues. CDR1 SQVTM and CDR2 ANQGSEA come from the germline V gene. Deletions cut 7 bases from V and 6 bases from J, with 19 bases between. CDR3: CSARQGGVGEQYF. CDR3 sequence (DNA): TGCAGCGCCCGACAGGGAGGAGTGGGCGAGCAGTACTTC.

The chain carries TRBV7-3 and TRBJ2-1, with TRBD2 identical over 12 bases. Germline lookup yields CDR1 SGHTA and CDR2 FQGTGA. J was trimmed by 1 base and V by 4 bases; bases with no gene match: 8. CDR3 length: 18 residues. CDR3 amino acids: CASSSHWTSGDSYNEQFF. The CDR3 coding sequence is TGTGCCAGCAGCTCACACTGGACTAGCGGGGATTCCTACAATGAGCAGTTCTTC.

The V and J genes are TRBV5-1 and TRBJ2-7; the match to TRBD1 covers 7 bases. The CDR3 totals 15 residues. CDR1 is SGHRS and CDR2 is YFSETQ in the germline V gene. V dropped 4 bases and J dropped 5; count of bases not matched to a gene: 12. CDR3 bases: TGCGCCAGCAGCCTAACCCCGGGACAGCAGAACGAGCAGTACTTC. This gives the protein CASSLTPGQQNEQYF.

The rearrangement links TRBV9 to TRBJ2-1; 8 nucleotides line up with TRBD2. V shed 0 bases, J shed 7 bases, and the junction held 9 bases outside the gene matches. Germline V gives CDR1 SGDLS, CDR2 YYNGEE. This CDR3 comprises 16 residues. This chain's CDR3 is CASSVAWGLGENEQFF. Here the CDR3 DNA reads TGTGCCAGCAGCGTAGCTTGGGGACTAGGGGAGAATGAGCAGTTCTTC.

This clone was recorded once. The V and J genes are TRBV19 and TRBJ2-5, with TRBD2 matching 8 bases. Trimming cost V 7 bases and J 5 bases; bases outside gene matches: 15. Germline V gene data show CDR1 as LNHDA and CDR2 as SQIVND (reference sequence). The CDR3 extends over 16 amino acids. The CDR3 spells CASKQMAGGLLETQYF. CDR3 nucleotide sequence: TGTGCCAGTAAACAGATGGCGGGAGGACTTTTGGAGACCCAGTACTTC.